This T cell receptor beta chain was recorded in a study of CD8 T cells in Susac syndrome. The germline CDR1 and CDR2 sequences are DFQATT and SNEGSKA (reference sequence). The CDR3 is made up of 10 amino acids. Trimming pared 4 bases from V and 2 bases from J, leaving 2 bases between. Random hexamers were used to reverse transcribe the RNA input (about 0.45 to 1 ug). TCRdb independently ran MiXCR on the immunoSEQ multiplex PCR reads; one entry per CDR3 protein. The sample yields about 120,000 distinct CDR3 sequences, roughly 94% seen once. Material: CD8+ T cells from PBMCs. J is TRBJ2-5 and V is TRBV20-1; no definite D call. This sequence was found in a human donor with Susac syndrome. This CDR3 is CSATQETQYF. In nucleotides, the CDR3 is TGCAGTGCTACTCAAGAGACCCAGTACTTC.